Presented here are 30 T cell receptor beta chains from one specimen sequenced in a study of T-cell memory formation after mild COVID-19. Each CDR3 protein is one row after TCRdb ran MiXCR on the 5' RACE reads. The repertoire holds 130,000 to 150,000 distinct CDR3 sequences, with around 21% as singletons. Sequenced material: PBMCs or a T cell subset sorted from them (not recorded which). These receptors all stem from an adult woman who had mild COVID-19 (a few samples of this study predate the infection). Cell type and time point are not known.

This clonotype was counted a few times. CDR3 nucleotide sequence: TGTGCCAGCAGTCCACAGGGAGACAATCAGCCCCAGCATTTT. This codes for CASSPQGDNQPQHF. This chain joins TRBV12-3 or TRBV12-4 and TRBJ1-5, with D perhaps TRBD1 (6 bases). With 5 bases removed from V and 3 bases from J, the gap between germline ends came to 11 bases. The CDR3 is 14 amino acids.

The chain combines TRBV13 with TRBJ2-6, with D uncertain. V was clipped by 6 bases and J by 0 bases, with 12 bases between them. The V gene's germline CDR1 is PRHDT and CDR2 FYEKMQ (reference sequence). CDR3 size: 16 residues. For the CDR3, the DNA is TGTGCCAGCAGGCGACAAAGCCCCTCTGGGGCCAACGTCCTGACTTTC. Amino acids: CASRRQSPSGANVLTF.

This clonotype was counted a few times. The rearrangement uses TRBV9 and TRBJ2-3; weak D call: TRBD2 (5 bases). Germline CDR1 and CDR2: SGDLS and YYNGEE. This CDR3 contains 15 residues. Trimming shortened V by 4 bases and J by 4 bases, and 16 bases separated the two germline ends. The CDR3: CASSWSGNGADTQYF. In DNA, the CDR3 is TGTGCCAGCAGCTGGAGCGGAAATGGCGCAGATACGCAGTATTTT.

The sample holds many counts of this clonotype. The chain employs TRBV12-3 or TRBV12-4 and TRBJ2-7; D remains ambiguous. V lost 2 bases and J 0 bases, leaving 8 bases between the germline ends. The CDR3 totals 14 residues. CDR3 in amino acids: CASSLQRSSYEQYF. The CDR3 DNA is TGTGCCAGCAGTTTACAAAGGAGCTCCTACGAGCAGTACTTC.

There are a few counts of this clonotype. CDR3 bases: TGCAGCGTGGGAACAGGGCAGAACACCGGGGAGCTGTTTTTT. This translates into CSVGTGQNTGELFF. The chain combines TRBV29-1 with TRBJ2-2; possibly TRBD1 for D (6 bases). V was trimmed by 6 bases and J by 1 base, leaving 12 bases between them. Germline CDR1 reads SQVTM; CDR2 reads ANQGSEA. This CDR3 region has 14 residues.

The chain uses TRBV20-1 and TRBJ2-1; D gene unclear. The germline V gene has CDR1 DFQATT and CDR2 SNEGSKA (reference sequence). This CDR3 has 12 residues. The V end was cut by 4 bases, the J end by 5 bases, with 9 bases between. The CDR3 DNA reads as TGCAGTGCTACGAGCCGGAACAATGAGCAGTTCTTC. Its translation: CSATSRNNEQFF.

CDR3 in amino acids: CSARVGTRNNEQFF. CDR3 coding DNA: TGCAGTGCTAGAGTTGGGACTCGGAACAATGAGCAGTTCTTC. The V gene is TRBV20-1, the J gene TRBJ2-1; tentative D call: TRBD2 (6 bases). There are 14 residues in the CDR3. The germline gives CDR1 DFQATT, CDR2 SNEGSKA (reference sequence). Trimming left V 1 base short and J 5 bases short, with 12 bases between.

In its sample, this clonotype was seen a few times. The chain has TRBV2 and TRBJ2-1; D gene ambiguous. V was cut by 4 bases and J by 10 bases, with 8 bases left in between. This CDR3 contains 11 residues. Germline V CDR1 and CDR2: SNHLY, FYNNEI. CDR3 coding DNA: TGTGCCAGCAGTGCAGTGGGAGAGCAGTTCTTC. This encodes CASSAVGEQFF.

In this sample, this clonotype turned up many times. J is TRBJ2-5 and V is TRBV25-1; D not certain. This CDR3 has 15 amino acids. CDR1 and CDR2 from the germline V gene are MGHDK and SYGVNS. Trimming took off 3 bases at V and 0 bases at J, with 11 bases between the two ends. The CDR3 nucleotides are TGTGCCAGCAGTGACCTCGAAGTCTACCAAGAGACCCAGTACTTC. This translates into CASSDLEVYQETQYF.

This clonotype was found a few times. The chain joins TRBV7-2 to TRBJ2-1, with 15 bases lining up with TRBD2. The ends lost 5 bases at V and 0 bases at J; junction bases unmatched: 11. The CDR3 covers 20 residues. Germline CDR1 SGHTA, CDR2 FQGNSA. The CDR3 DNA sequence: TGTGCCAGCAGCCATCCGGGGACTAGCGGGAGGAGAAGCTCCTACAATGAGCAGTTCTTC. Its translation is CASSHPGTSGRRSSYNEQFF. The variable domain in full, completed from reference TRBV7-2 and TRBJ2-1, reads GAGVSQSPSNKVTEKGKDVELRCDPISGHTALYWYRQSLGQGLEFLIYFQGNSAPDKSGLPSDRFSAERTGGSVSTLTIQRTQQEDSAVYLCASSHPGTSGRRSSYNEQFFGPGTRLTVL.

J is TRBJ2-1 and V is TRBV21-1; TRBD1 is the table's D call, not checked against the DNA. TRBV21-1 is a documented pseudogene. The CDR3 runs 17 residues. CDR3: CASSKALYRGTPIEQFF. DNA of the CDR3: TGTGCCAGCAGCAAAGCGCTCTACAGGGGCACCCCGATTGAGCAGTTCTTC.

This clonotype was seen ten or more times. J is TRBJ2-5 and V is TRBV7-9; a possible D gene is TRBD2 (5 bases). V was pared by 5 bases and J by 3 bases, with 22 bases between. Germline V CDR1 and CDR2: SEHNR, FQNEAQ (reference sequence). The CDR3 runs to 17 residues. CDR3 in DNA: TGTGCCAGCAGCGCTCCGAAGCTTGCGGGCATTAAAGAGACCCAGTACTTC. Its protein product is CASSAPKLAGIKETQYF.

The V and J genes are TRBV7-9 and TRBJ2-3; TRBD2 might be the D (5 bases). This CDR3 has 15 residues. Germline V gene data show CDR1 as SEHNR and CDR2 as FQNEAQ (reference sequence). The V end was cut by 1 base, the J end by 3 bases, with 11 bases between. The CDR3 sequence is CASSLGAEWTDTQYF. Here the CDR3 DNA reads TGTGCCAGCAGCTTAGGAGCGGAATGGACAGATACGCAGTATTTT. Filled out from reference TRBV7-9 and TRBJ2-3, the complete variable domain reads DTGVSQNPRHKITKRGQNVTFRCDPISEHNRLYWYRQTLGQGPEFLTYFQNEAQLEKSRLLSDRFSAERPKGSFSTLEIQRTEQGDSAMYLCASSLGAEWTDTQYFGPGTRLTVL.

A few counts support this clonotype. The chain has TRBV7-2 and TRBJ2-7, with D hard to call. The CDR3 has 13 amino acids. Trimming removed 1 base from V and 3 bases from J, with 7 bases in between. CDR1 and CDR2 (germline): SGHTA, FQGNSA. The CDR3 region is CASSLGSGYEQYF. The DNA of the CDR3 is TGTGCCAGCAGCTTAGGGTCAGGCTACGAGCAGTACTTC.

This clonotype was counted between two and nine times. The gene calls are TRBV15 and TRBJ2-2; 7 nucleotides match TRBD1. Trimming cost V 2 bases and J 1 base; bases outside gene matches: 7. The CDR3 is 17 amino acids. Germline values: CDR1 LNHNV, CDR2 YYDKDF (reference sequence). CDR3 nucleotide sequence: TGTGCCACCAGCAGATTGCCCCGGGACAGGAACACCGGGGAGCTGTTTTTT. It encodes CATSRLPRDRNTGELFF.

The gene calls are TRBV6-4 and TRBJ2-1; 7 bases are shared with TRBD1. Germline V gene data show CDR1 as MRHNA and CDR2 as SNTAGT. J was trimmed by 4 bases and V by 6 bases; bases with no gene match: 9. The CDR3 is made up of 15 amino acids. The CDR3 nucleotides read TGTGCCAGCAGCCCCGACAGGGTTACTTACAATGAGCAGTTCTTC. It specifies CASSPDRVTYNEQFF.

The sample holds a few counts of this clonotype. The chain links TRBV7-9 to TRBJ2-7; D is ambiguous. Germline V gene data show CDR1 as SEHNR and CDR2 as FQNEAQ (reference sequence). Trimming took 6 bases from V and 1 from J, leaving 7 bases between them. CDR3 length: 12 amino acids. Here the CDR3 reads CASSTVSYEQYF. In nucleotides, the CDR3 is TGTGCCAGCAGTACGGTTTCCTACGAGCAGTACTTC.

This clonotype was observed a handful of times. In DNA form, the CDR3 reads TGTGCCAGCAGTGAAGACCAGCCCTCTGGAAACACCATATATTTT. Residues: CASSEDQPSGNTIYF. This chain joins TRBV2 and TRBJ1-3; no clear D gene. Germline V lookup: CDR1 SNHLY, CDR2 FYNNEI. With 1 base removed from V and 0 bases from J, the gap between germline ends came to 7 bases. The CDR3 is 15 residues long.

This clonotype has a handful of counts. V gene TRBV28 combines with J gene TRBJ2-2; either TRBD1 or TRBD2 may supply D (5 bases each). Germline V lookup: CDR1 MDHEN, CDR2 SYDVKM. The CDR3 runs 15 residues. V lost 4 bases, J lost 6 bases, and 15 bases lay in between. This CDR3 is CASSSGQGPSGELFF. CDR3 nucleotides: TGTGCCAGCAGTTCAGGGCAGGGACCCTCCGGGGAGCTGTTTTTT.

This chain joins TRBV12-3 or TRBV12-4 and TRBJ1-1; tentatively, D is TRBD1 (5 bases). V was clipped by 9 bases and J by 4 bases, with 12 bases between them. This CDR3 contains 12 residues. In nucleotides, the CDR3 is TGTGCCAGTGACGGGGGAAGCACTGAAGCTTTCTTT. Translated: CASDGGSTEAFF.

This clonotype turned up a few times. The rearrangement links TRBV23-1 to TRBJ2-1; weak D call: TRBD2 (5 bases). TRBV23-1 belongs to the ORF category, with a function that is uncertain. The CDR3 runs to 16 residues. V lost 4 bases and J lost 4, with 17 bases in between. CDR3 DNA: TGCGCCAGCAGTCCAGAAGCGGTTATAAAGTACAATGAGCAGTTCTTC. Encoded protein: CASSPEAVIKYNEQFF.

The CDR3 region is CASSFNYEQYF. The DNA of the CDR3 is TGTGCCAGCAGTTTCAATTACGAGCAGTACTTC. J is TRBJ2-7 and V is TRBV12-3 or TRBV12-4; unclear D gene. Trimming cost V 3 bases and J 4 bases, with 4 bases left between them. The CDR3 totals 11 residues.

This clonotype was found many times. CDR3: CASSPLGDPSYNSPLHF. CDR3 in DNA: TGCGCCAGCAGCCCCCTAGGTGACCCCTCCTATAATTCACCCCTCCACTTT. The V call is TRBV5-1, the J call TRBJ1-6; D uncertain. V gave up 4 bases and J gave up 0 bases, with 14 bases separating them. The CDR3 covers 17 residues. Germline assignment: CDR1 SGHRS and CDR2 YFSETQ.

This clonotype was picked up a small number of times. The V gene is TRBV12-3 or TRBV12-4, the J gene TRBJ2-5; D possibly corresponds to TRBD1 (6 bases). V was cut by 6 bases and J by 7 bases, with 21 bases left in between. The CDR3 runs to 15 residues. This chain's CDR3 is CASSLNGQIPGTQYF. The CDR3 DNA reads as TGTGCCAGCAGCCTCAACGGACAGATACCCGGGACCCAGTACTTC.

The chain links TRBV3-1 to TRBJ2-1; 9 bases are a match to TRBD1. V lost 2 bases, J lost 0 bases, and 5 bases stayed unmatched. The germline gives CDR1 LGHDT, CDR2 YNNKEL (reference sequence). The CDR3 loop spans 17 amino acids. The chain's CDR3 is CASSQHRGLGSYNEQFF. CDR3 nucleotide sequence: TGTGCCAGCAGCCAACACAGGGGGCTGGGCTCCTACAATGAGCAGTTCTTC.

This clonotype occurred a few times. The chain combines TRBV27 with TRBJ1-5; a possible D gene is TRBD1 (5 bases). The CDR3 has 13 residues. V dropped 5 bases and J dropped 4 bases, with 9 bases sitting between them. Germline loops: CDR1 MNHEY, CDR2 SMNVEV (reference sequence). CDR3 in amino acids: CASSSWGNQPQHF. CDR3 DNA sequence: TGTGCCAGCAGTAGTTGGGGGAATCAGCCCCAGCATTTT.

The chain recombines TRBV14 with TRBJ2-1; 13 bases map to TRBD2. The CDR3 sequence is 16 residues long. The V and J ends lost 1 base and 3 bases, in that order; junction bases with no gene match: 0. CDR1 is SGHDN and CDR2 is FVKESK in the germline V gene. CDR3: CASSQGTSGGYNEQFF. The CDR3 DNA sequence: TGTGCCAGCAGCCAAGGGACTAGCGGGGGCTACAATGAGCAGTTCTTC.

The sample holds a few counts of this clonotype. This chain connects TRBV7-2 to TRBJ1-6, with 9 bases that match TRBD1. Germline CDR1 SGHTA, CDR2 FQGNSA. This CDR3 contains 16 residues. V trimming: 1 base; J trimming: 8 bases; junction bases outside the gene matches: 6. The chain's CDR3 is CASSLGSGTGHSPLHF. CDR3 DNA sequence: TGTGCCAGCAGCTTAGGCTCCGGGACAGGGCATTCACCCCTCCACTTT.

This chain uses TRBV12-3 or TRBV12-4 with TRBJ2-7, with TRBD1 identical over 11 bases. V trimming: 7 bases; J trimming: 5 bases; junction bases outside the gene matches: 10. The CDR3 sequence is 15 residues long. CDR3 nucleotide sequence: TGTGCCAGCACCTTCCCGGACAGGGGGCAGCACGAGCAGTACTTC. Translated, it gives CASTFPDRGQHEQYF.

V gene TRBV5-4 combines with J gene TRBJ2-1, with D unclear. V lost 3 bases and J 7 bases, leaving 8 bases between the germline ends. The CDR3 consists of 12 residues. Germline V gives CDR1 SGHNT, CDR2 YYREEE (reference sequence). The CDR3 DNA is TGTGCCAGCAGCTGGAACCAAAATGAGCAGTTCTTC. Its protein is CASSWNQNEQFF. Based on the CDR3 plus reference TRBV5-4 and TRBJ2-1, the full variable domain is ETGVTQSPTHLIKTRGQQVTLRCSSQSGHNTVSWYQQALGQGPQFIFQYYREEENGRGNFPPRFSGLQFPNYSSELNVNALELDDSALYLCASSWNQNEQFFGPGTRLTVL.